This T cell receptor beta chain was sequenced in a study of OX40 agonist ivuxolimab in advanced cancers. Study background: Patients were dosed with the agonistic anti-OX40 (CD134) antibody ivuxolimab. Participants could have had prior anti-PD-1, anti-PD-L1 or anti-CTLA-4 therapy, and around 43% had some.

CDR1 and CDR2 from the germline V gene are SGHTA and FQGNSA. Between the trimmed V and J ends, which lost 0 bases and 7 bases, there was a span of 19 bases. CDR3 length equals 17 residues. Data came from immunoSEQ multiplex PCR; TCRdb stores just in-frame clones and leaves some out. The sample lists around 63,000 clones, more than 65% seen once, with about a tenth in the top ten. Comment on this clone: The target antigen is unknown.

Peripheral blood came from all dose cohorts at three timepoints. Study findings and constraints: Within 6 weeks, CD4+ and CD8+ blood T cells expanded clonally at 0.1 to 3.0 mg/kg.

The TCR originated in an adult with an advanced solid tumor such as melanoma, head and neck, liver or kidney cancer. The chain uses TRBV7-2 and TRBJ1-3; D is possibly TRBD1 (6 bases). The sample in question was CD4+ or CD8+ T cells sorted from blood, obtained in a trial of the OX40 agonist ivuxolimab. The CDR3 loop reads CASSLARFGTSWNTIYF. The CDR3 DNA is TGTGCCAGCAGCTTAGCGCGGTTTGGGACATCGTGGAACACCATATATTTT.